The 17 T cell receptor beta chains listed next were all sequenced from one sample in a study of blood T cell repertoires in COVID-19. Assay used: immunoSEQ multiplex PCR; TCRdb lists only in-frame clones, some missing. The table lists 200,000 to 300,000 clones, over 80% of them singletons. The sequencing input was peripheral blood. These receptors were obtained from a woman between 55 and 75 years old with active or convalescent COVID-19.

The table lists this clone with a few counts. The chain is built from TRBV7-2 and TRBJ1-6, with unresolved D. V was pared by 4 bases and J by 7 bases, with 14 bases between. Looked up from germline, CDR1 is SGHTA and CDR2 is FQGNSA. The CDR3 runs 15 residues. Here the CDR3 reads CASSSYHGSNSPLHF. The CDR3 DNA is TGTGCCAGCAGCTCCTATCACGGGTCCAATTCACCCCTCCACTTT.

The chain recombines TRBV5-1 with TRBJ2-7; the match to TRBD2 covers 10 bases. J was trimmed by 3 bases and V by 0 bases; bases with no gene match: 3. CDR3 size: 15 residues. Germline V gene sequence: CDR1 SGHRS, CDR2 YFSETQ. CDR3 nucleotides: TGCGCCAGCAGCTTGGCTCTAGCGGGAGTCTACGAGCAGTACTTC. This codes for CASSLALAGVYEQYF.

The J gene is TRBJ1-1, the V gene TRBV3-1 (or the pseudogene TRBV3-2), with 9 positions matching TRBD1. The CDR3 is 17 amino acids. Germline-derived CDR1 and CDR2 are LGHDT and YNNKEL (reference sequence). With V trimmed by 0 bases and J by 6 bases, 11 bases remained unmatched. The CDR3 nucleotides read TGTGCCAGCAGCCAAGATATGGGCCGGGACAGGGTCCCTGAAGCTTTCTTT. This codes for CASSQDMGRDRVPEAFF.

The CDR3 here is CASSMWGLAGVSSYNEQFF. The CDR3 nucleotides are TGTGCCAGTAGTATGTGGGGACTAGCGGGGGTGAGCTCCTACAATGAGCAGTTCTTC. The chain employs TRBV19 and TRBJ2-1; 14 nucleotides align to TRBD2. The CDR3 is made up of 19 amino acids. Germline V CDR1 and CDR2: LNHDA, SQIVND (reference sequence). The V gene end was trimmed by 3 bases and the J gene end by 0 bases; junction bases not matched to a gene: 7.

This clone has only a few counts. This chain joins TRBV18 and TRBJ1-5, with unresolved D. The CDR3 loop spans 15 amino acids. Looked up from germline, CDR1 is KGHSH and CDR2 is LQKENI. Trimming removed 3 bases at V and 5 bases at J, with 14 bases between. The DNA of the CDR3 is TGTGCCAGCTCACCCGCCCGCCCAGGCTATCAGCCCCAGCATTTT. It is translated as CASSPARPGYQPQHF. Full variable domain (remainder filled in from reference TRBV18 and TRBJ1-5): NAGVMQNPRHLVRRRGQEARLRCSPMKGHSHVYWYRQLPEEGLKFMVYLQKENIIDESGMPKERFSAEFPKEGPSILRIQQVVRGDSAAYFCASSPARPGYQPQHFGDGTRLSIL.

This chain links TRBV5-1 with TRBJ2-1, with 10 bases aligning to TRBD2. The CDR3 has 16 amino acids. Germline values: CDR1 SGHRS, CDR2 YFSETQ. V lost 3 bases and J lost 3; bases outside the gene matches: 6. The chain's CDR3 is CASSYTGTSDYNEQFF. The CDR3 DNA reads TGCGCCAGCAGCTATACCGGGACTAGCGACTACAATGAGCAGTTCTTC. The whole variable domain, remainder taken from reference TRBV5-1 and TRBJ2-1, is KAGVTQTPRYLIKTRGQQVTLSCSPISGHRSVSWYQQTPGQGLQFLFEYFSETQRNKGNFPGRFSGRQFSNSRSEMNVSTLELGDSALYLCASSYTGTSDYNEQFFGPGTRLTVL.

The rearrangement links TRBV10-3 to TRBJ2-3, with 9 bases fitting TRBD2. Trimming at V came to 8 bases and at J to 5 bases, leaving 5 bases not matched to a gene. Germline CDR1 ENHRY, CDR2 SYGVKD. This CDR3 spans 13 amino acids. This CDR3 reads CAIAGGWEDTQYF. The CDR3 region has the DNA TGTGCCATCGCGGGGGGGTGGGAAGATACGCAGTATTTT.

V gene TRBV3-1 (or the pseudogene TRBV3-2) combines with J gene TRBJ2-5, with 8 bases matching TRBD2. The CDR3 loop spans 15 amino acids. V shed 3 bases, J shed 5 bases, and the junction held 8 bases outside the gene matches. CDR1 is LGHDT, CDR2 YNNKEL, per germline (reference sequence). This CDR3 reads CASSHSRGGRETQYF. For the CDR3, the DNA is TGTGCCAGCAGCCATTCACGGGGGGGCAGGGAGACCCAGTACTTC.

The chain carries TRBV5-1 and TRBJ2-7; 8 nucleotides line up with TRBD2. Germline-derived CDR1 and CDR2 are SGHRS and YFSETQ. The CDR3 consists of 15 residues. Unmatched junction bases numbered 7, after V lost 1 base and J lost 4 bases. The CDR3 protein is CASSLNSGSMYEQYF. In DNA form, the CDR3 reads TGCGCCAGCAGCTTGAACAGCGGGAGTATGTACGAGCAGTACTTC.

The genes are TRBV5-4 and TRBJ2-1; 7 bases are a match to TRBD2. Germline lookup yields CDR1 SGHNT and CDR2 YYREEE (reference sequence). This CDR3 has 16 residues. V gave up 0 bases and J gave up 8 bases; unmatched junction bases: 11. The CDR3 DNA reads as TGTGCCAGCAGCTTGGATCCGGGGGGTTCCGTGGATGAGCAGTTCTTC. Its protein product is CASSLDPGGSVDEQFF. The whole variable domain, remainder taken from reference TRBV5-4 and TRBJ2-1, is ETGVTQSPTHLIKTRGQQVTLRCSSQSGHNTVSWYQQALGQGPQFIFQYYREEENGRGNFPPRFSGLQFPNYSSELNVNALELDDSALYLCASSLDPGGSVDEQFFGPGTRLTVL.

There are a few counts of this clone. The rearrangement joins TRBV5-5 to TRBJ2-5; D is unclear. Trimming cost V 0 bases and J 1 base, with 7 bases left between them. This CDR3 contains 14 residues. CDR1 is SGHKS and CDR2 is YYEKEE in the germline V gene (reference sequence). CDR3 sequence (DNA): TGTGCCAGCAGCTTGGACAGCCTCCAAGAGACCCAGTACTTC. Translation: CASSLDSLQETQYF.

This rearrangement joins TRBV11-2 to TRBJ1-4; D unresolved. V lost 5 bases and J 0 bases, leaving 16 bases between the germline ends. CDR1 and CDR2 (germline): SGHAT, FQNNGV. The CDR3 covers 17 residues. CDR3 DNA sequence: TGTGCCAGCAGCCGTTTCGGCGGGGTGGCAACTAATGAAAAACTGTTTTTT. Encoded protein: CASSRFGGVATNEKLFF.

The chain is built from TRBV7-2 and TRBJ1-5, with D possibly matching TRBD1 (6 bases). Germline CDR1 reads SGHTA; CDR2 reads FQGNSA. The CDR3 consists of 16 residues. Trimming cost V 2 bases and J 1 base, with 12 bases left between them. The CDR3 nucleotides are TGTGCCAGCAGCTTATGGGCGGGGGCAAGCAATCAGCCCCAGCATTTT. Amino acids: CASSLWAGASNQPQHF.

The V and J genes are TRBV27 and TRBJ2-7; 8 nucleotides align to TRBD2. V lost 6 bases, J lost 7 bases, and 11 bases stayed unmatched. Germline loops: CDR1 MNHEY, CDR2 SMNVEV (reference sequence). This CDR3 is 14 amino acids long. The CDR3, as DNA: TGTGCCAGCAGACTCGAGCGGGGGCCGGGGGAGCAGTACGTC. Translation gives CASRLERGPGEQYV.

This clone has just a few counts. V usage is TRBV7-8 and J usage is TRBJ2-5, with 7 bases fitting TRBD2. V shed 2 bases and J 3 bases; nucleotides not matched to a gene: 6. The CDR3 is 15 residues long. The germline CDR1 and CDR2 sequences are SGHVS and FQNEAQ. The CDR3 reads CASSLMRGNKETQYF. The CDR3 DNA reads TGTGCCAGCAGCTTAATGCGGGGGAACAAAGAGACCCAGTACTTC.

The chain uses TRBV11-2 and TRBJ2-1; D remains unclear. The CDR3 loop spans 14 amino acids. CDR1 is SGHAT and CDR2 is FQNNGV in the germline V gene. V was pared by 5 bases and J by 3 bases, with 11 bases between. For the CDR3, the DNA is TGTGCCAGCAGCCCCGGAGCGAACTACAATGAGCAGTTCTTC. The encoded protein is CASSPGANYNEQFF.

The chain is built from TRBV6-5 and TRBJ1-2; tentative D call: TRBD1 (5 bases). Trimming left V 0 bases short and J 1 base short, with 12 bases between. The CDR3 extends over 16 amino acids. From germline, CDR1 is MNHEY and CDR2 SVGAGI. The CDR3 bases are TGTGCCAGCAGTTACTCCGTGGGGCAGATTAACTATGGCTACACCTTC. It is translated as CASSYSVGQINYGYTF.